Shown below are 26 T cell receptor beta chains from a single sample sequenced in a study of T cells in localized non-small cell lung cancer. Produced via immunoSEQ multiplex PCR; TCRdb's table is partial and in-frame only. Of tens of thousands of clones detected, about 88% appear once; the ten largest clones hold about 2.5%. Sequenced material: PBMCs, taken before any cancer treatment. The receptors were gathered from a man between 35 and 75 years old with stage II lung adenocarcinoma.

The rearrangement links TRBV30 to TRBJ1-5; 12 nucleotides agree with TRBD1. The CDR3 contains 15 residues. In germline, CDR1 is GTSNPN, CDR2 SVGIG (reference sequence). The V segment lost 3 bases and the J segment 9 bases; nucleotides outside the gene matches: 9. The CDR3 sequence: CAWRAPGQGARPQHF. Written as DNA, the CDR3 is TGTGCCTGGAGGGCTCCGGGACAGGGGGCCCGGCCCCAGCATTTT.

This sequence joins TRBV6-5 and TRBJ2-4; TRBD1 is a possible D gene (5 bases). Trimming shortened V by 0 bases and J by 1 base, and 10 bases separated the two germline ends. The CDR3 has 16 amino acids. Germline-derived CDR1 and CDR2 are MNHEY and SVGAGI. Written as DNA, the CDR3 is TGTGCCAGCAGTTACTCTGCAGGGTACGCCAAAAACATTCAGTACTTC. Residues: CASSYSAGYAKNIQYF.

The genes are TRBV4-1 and TRBJ1-2; 7 bases line up with TRBD1. V lost 0 bases, J lost 8 bases, and 9 bases stayed unmatched. This CDR3 has 15 residues. Germline V lookup: CDR1 MGHRA, CDR2 YSYEKL. In DNA, the CDR3 is TGCGCCAGCAGCCAAGAGGAGGGCAGGGGGGTAGGCTACACCTTC. Its translation: CASSQEEGRGVGYTF.

The chain is built from TRBV6-5 and TRBJ2-5, with no clear D. V was cut by 6 bases and J by 12 bases, with 14 bases left in between. Germline V CDR1 and CDR2: MNHEY, SVGAGI. The CDR3 sequence is 11 residues long. The CDR3 DNA sequence: TGTGCCAGCAGCCACGGGCACAGAAAGTACTTC. Translation gives CASSHGHRKYF.

This chain links TRBV7-6 with TRBJ1-1, with 7 bases aligning to TRBD1. The V gene end was trimmed by 11 bases and the J gene end by 0 bases; junction bases not matched to a gene: 24. The CDR3 contains 19 residues. In germline, CDR1 is SGHVS, CDR2 FNYEAQ. The CDR3 sequence: CALNLEKDDRAIMNTEAFF. The CDR3 DNA follows: TGTGCCCTCAACCTCGAAAAAGATGACAGGGCGATTATGAACACTGAAGCTTTCTTT.

The gene calls are TRBV7-3 and TRBJ1-2; TRBD1 matches at 10 bases. V dropped 5 bases and J dropped 6; count of bases not matched to a gene: 3. Germline V gene lookup returns CDR1 SGHTA and CDR2 FQGTGA. The CDR3 is made up of 13 amino acids. CDR3 DNA: TGTGCCAGCAGCACCGACAGGGGGCATGGCTACACCTTC. This codes for CASSTDRGHGYTF.

Here the CDR3 reads CASSLEGFNAGNTIYF. DNA of the CDR3: TGCGCCAGCAGCTTGGAGGGATTCAATGCTGGAAACACCATATATTTT. V and J are TRBV5-1 and TRBJ1-3, with D unclear. CDR1 is SGHRS and CDR2 is YFSETQ in the germline V gene. The CDR3 is made up of 16 amino acids. Trimming removed 0 bases from V and 2 bases from J, with 12 bases in between.

The genes are TRBV27 and TRBJ2-3; TRBD2 agrees at 7 bases. With 10 bases clipped from V and 5 bases from J, the junction kept 9 bases outside the gene matches. CDR1 is MNHEY and CDR2 is SMNVEV in the germline V gene (reference sequence). The CDR3 has 13 residues. The CDR3 DNA sequence: TGTGCCACCCTGGGGAGGGCCGAAGATACGCAGTATTTT. This gives the protein CATLGRAEDTQYF.

CDR3 nucleotides: TGCGCCAGCAGTGAGAGAGGCTTAGCAGGCCAAGAGACCCAGTACTTC. As protein: CASSERGLAGQETQYF. The rearrangement links TRBV10-2 to TRBJ2-5; D is uncertain. The CDR3 contains 16 residues. CDR1 and CDR2 from the germline V gene are WSHSY and SAAADI. V was cut by 2 bases and J by 1 base, with 14 bases left in between.

V gene TRBV19 combines with J gene TRBJ2-2; D possibly corresponds to TRBD2 (5 bases). The CDR3 is 15 amino acids. V dropped 3 bases and J dropped 5 bases, with 13 bases sitting between them. Germline CDR1 reads LNHDA; CDR2 reads SQIVND (reference sequence). CDR3 protein: CASSIQLGRTGELFF. CDR3 DNA: TGTGCCAGTAGTATTCAGTTAGGGAGAACCGGGGAGCTGTTTTTT.

This clone was counted a few times. DNA for the CDR3: TGTGCCAGCAGCGAGAGGGGACAAGTGGATGGCTACACCTTC. Its translation is CASSERGQVDGYTF. The chain is built from TRBV9 and TRBJ1-2; maybe TRBD1 (6 bases). The CDR3 length is 14 residues. V was clipped by 3 bases and J by 6 bases, with 15 bases between them. The germline V gene encodes CDR1 SGDLS and CDR2 YYNGEE.

This sequence joins TRBV2 and TRBJ1-2; 9 nucleotides match TRBD1. Trimming removed 6 bases from V and 7 bases from J; junction bases left unmatched: 9. Germline V gene lookup returns CDR1 SNHLY and CDR2 FYNNEI. The CDR3 covers 14 residues. Here the CDR3 DNA reads TGTGCCAGCAGGGGGCCCGGACAGGGGAGTGGCTACACCTTC. It is translated as CASRGPGQGSGYTF. The variable domain in full, completed from reference TRBV2 and TRBJ1-2, reads EPEVTQTPSHQVTQMGQEVILRCVPISNHLYFYWYRQILGQKVEFLVSFYNNEISEKSEIFDDQFSVERPDGSNFTLKIRSTKLEDSAMYFCASRGPGQGSGYTFGSGTRLTVV.

This clone appeared once. The J gene is TRBJ2-2, the V gene TRBV19; D is possibly TRBD1 (6 bases). The CDR3 length is 15 residues. From germline, CDR1 is LNHDA and CDR2 SQIVND (reference sequence). The V end lost 4 bases, the J end lost 1 base, and 10 bases lay between the germline ends. This CDR3 is CASSKATGNTGELFF. CDR3 bases: TGTGCCAGTAGTAAGGCGACAGGGAACACCGGGGAGCTGTTTTTT. Full variable domain (remainder filled in from reference TRBV19 and TRBJ2-2): DGGITQSPKYLFRKEGQNVTLSCEQNLNHDAMYWYRQDPGQGLRLIYYSQIVNDFQKGDIAEGYSVSREKKESFPLTVTSAQKNPTAFYLCASSKATGNTGELFFGEGSRLTVL.

The chain combines TRBV21-1 with TRBJ2-7. TRBV21-1 is a recognized pseudogene. The CDR3 covers 16 residues. The CDR3 sequence: CASSNYTRVDTYEQYV. The CDR3 region has the DNA TGTGCCAGCAGCAATTATACGCGCGTGGATACCTACGAGCAGTACGTC.

This clone was recorded only once. The genes are TRBV6-5 and TRBJ1-1, with no clear D. This CDR3 is 14 amino acids long. Trimming removed 1 base from V and 1 base from J, with 7 bases in between. Per germline, CDR1 MNHEY and CDR2 SVGAGI. DNA of the CDR3: TGTGCCAGCAGTTACTTGTACGGGAACACTGAAGCTTTCTTT. Amino acid sequence: CASSYLYGNTEAFF.

The sample holds one count of this clone. This chain joins TRBV11-1 and TRBJ2-3; 11 bases are shared with TRBD2. There are 15 residues in the CDR3. Germline CDR1 is SGHAT and CDR2 is FQDESV (reference sequence). The J segment lost 5 bases and the V segment lost 2 bases, leaving 3 bases of the junction unmatched. Here the CDR3 reads CASSLYLAGGDTQYF. As DNA, the CDR3 is TGTGCCAGCAGCTTATACCTAGCGGGGGGAGATACGCAGTATTTT.

This rearrangement joins TRBV9 to TRBJ1-5; 7 bases align to TRBD1. From germline, CDR1 is SGDLS and CDR2 YYNGEE. Trimming took 0 bases from V and 5 from J; bases not matched to a gene: 5. The CDR3 consists of 15 residues. The DNA for the CDR3 is TGTGCCAGCAGCGTAGATGGACAGGTGGATCAGCCCCAGCATTTT. Protein product: CASSVDGQVDQPQHF.

The chain combines TRBV7-2 with TRBJ2-5, with unresolved D. V was pared by 5 bases and J by 2 bases, with 6 bases between. The CDR3 length is 12 residues. Germline V gene lookup returns CDR1 SGHTA and CDR2 FQGNSA. The CDR3 loop is CASSRPQETQYF. The CDR3 DNA is TGTGCCAGCAGCCGCCCGCAAGAGACCCAGTACTTC.

The V call is TRBV5-4, the J call TRBJ2-1, with D perhaps assigned TRBD1 or TRBD2 (6 bases each). Trimming shortened V by 1 base and J by 9 bases, and 11 bases separated the two germline ends. This CDR3 is 13 amino acids long. In germline, CDR1 is SGHNT, CDR2 YYREEE (reference sequence). CDR3: CASSLWGASEQFF. CDR3 sequence (DNA): TGTGCCAGCAGCTTGTGGGGGGCTAGTGAGCAGTTCTTC.

DNA of the CDR3: TGCGCCAGCAGCTTGGACCTCTCTAGCACAGATACGCAGTATTTT. Translated: CASSLDLSSTDTQYF. The chain uses TRBV5-1 and TRBJ2-3; D gene ambiguous. The CDR3 contains 15 residues. V was pared by 0 bases and J by 0 bases, with 8 bases between. Per germline, CDR1 SGHRS and CDR2 YFSETQ.

This clone was detected only a few times. The rearrangement joins TRBV5-4 to TRBJ1-4; 7 nucleotides align to TRBD1. J lost 8 bases, V lost 1 base, and 5 bases had no gene match. The CDR3 is 14 residues long. Germline CDR1 and CDR2: SGHNT and YYREEE (reference sequence). The CDR3 nucleotides are TGTGCCAGCAGCTTGAAGGGGGCGGGCGAAAAACTGTTTTTT. Translating gives CASSLKGAGEKLFF.

The genes are TRBV11-3 and TRBJ2-1; 8 positions match TRBD2. Losses at the gene ends were 5 bases for V and 7 bases for J; bases not matched to a gene: 7. The CDR3 has 14 residues. Germline CDR1 is SGHNT and CDR2 is YENEEA. CDR3 DNA: TGTGCCAGCAGCCGCGGGGGGCCGGGAAATGAGCAGTTCTTC. Amino acids: CASSRGGPGNEQFF.

The genes are TRBV5-6 and TRBJ2-7, with 9 bases fitting TRBD1. Losses at the gene ends were 4 bases for V and 2 bases for J; bases not matched to a gene: 7. The CDR3 contains 15 residues. Germline CDR1 is SGHDT and CDR2 is YYEEEE. The CDR3 here is CASSPGQGGPYEQYF. Here the CDR3 DNA reads TGTGCCAGCAGCCCGGGACAGGGAGGTCCCTACGAGCAGTACTTC.

The V call is TRBV11-2, the J call TRBJ2-1; D might be TRBD2 (6 bases). Germline values: CDR1 SGHAT, CDR2 FQNNGV. The CDR3 has 17 residues. V dropped 2 bases and J dropped 6 bases, with 20 bases sitting between them. The CDR3 bases are TGTGCCAGCAGCTTATACCATACGGGGGAAATGGGCAATGAGCAGTTCTTC. Encoded protein: CASSLYHTGEMGNEQFF.

This clone occurred a few times. The genes are TRBV30 and TRBJ1-1; D gene uncertain. This CDR3 region has 16 residues. Per the germline V gene, CDR1 is GTSNPN and CDR2 is SVGIG (reference sequence). The V and J ends lost 5 bases and 6 bases respectively, with 25 bases between them. The CDR3 DNA is TGTGCCTGGGCCCATGCCTCATCCTGGAGAGACCCTGAAGCTTTCTTT. This gives the protein CAWAHASSWRDPEAFF.

This clone was picked up a small number of times. J is TRBJ2-3 and V is TRBV9; D is undetermined. V lost 3 bases and J 3 bases, leaving 14 bases between the germline ends. CDR1 is SGDLS and CDR2 is YYNGEE in the germline V gene. This CDR3 has 15 residues. The chain's CDR3 is CASSASTRRTDTQYF. The CDR3 bases are TGTGCCAGCAGCGCAAGTACCAGAAGAACAGATACGCAGTATTTT.